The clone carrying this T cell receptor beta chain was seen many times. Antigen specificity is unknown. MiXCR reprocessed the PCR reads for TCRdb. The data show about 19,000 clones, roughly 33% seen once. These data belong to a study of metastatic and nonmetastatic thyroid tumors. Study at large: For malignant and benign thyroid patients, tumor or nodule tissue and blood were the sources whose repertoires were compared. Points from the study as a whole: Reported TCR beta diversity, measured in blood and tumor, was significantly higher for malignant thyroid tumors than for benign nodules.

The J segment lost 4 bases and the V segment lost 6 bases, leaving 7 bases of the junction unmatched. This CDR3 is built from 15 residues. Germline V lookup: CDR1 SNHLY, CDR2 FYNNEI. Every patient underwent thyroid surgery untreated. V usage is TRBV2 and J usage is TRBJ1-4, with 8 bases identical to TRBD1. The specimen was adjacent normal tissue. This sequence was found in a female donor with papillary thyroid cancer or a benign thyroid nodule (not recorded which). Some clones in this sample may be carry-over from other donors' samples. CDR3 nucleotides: TGTGCCAGCAGAGGGTGGGGACAGGTTAATGAAAAACTGTTTTTT. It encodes CASRGWGQVNEKLFF.